The next 3 T cell receptor beta chains were all read from a single sample in a study of identical twins. TCRdb reprocessed the 5' RACE reads via MiXCR and lists one record per CDR3 protein. The table has 400,000 or so distinct CDR3 sequences, approximately 8.8% seen once. Sequenced sample: naive T cells sorted from blood. The receptors derive from a woman in her fifties or sixties in good health.

This clonotype was seen more than once but under ten times. The V gene is TRBV11-2, the J gene TRBJ1-2; D gene uncertain. There are 14 residues in the CDR3. Germline V gene lookup returns CDR1 SGHAT and CDR2 FQNNGV. V was cut by 6 bases and J by 2 bases, with 13 bases left in between. This CDR3 reads CASRRLAGNYGYTF. DNA for the CDR3: TGTGCCAGCAGACGCTTGGCAGGAAACTATGGCTACACCTTC.

The chain combines TRBV25-1 with TRBJ2-2; D is possibly TRBD2 (5 bases). Germline lookup yields CDR1 MGHDK and CDR2 SYGVNS. The germline V and J ends were trimmed by 6 bases and 4 bases, with 18 bases remaining between them. This CDR3 has 16 residues. The CDR3 DNA sequence: TGTGCCAGCAGGAGGGCAGACCACCGGGGCACCGGGGAGCTGTTTTTT. As protein: CASRRADHRGTGELFF.

The chain couples TRBV12-3 or TRBV12-4 to TRBJ2-7; tentatively, D is TRBD1 or TRBD2 (5 bases each). The CDR3 consists of 13 residues. Trimming took off 6 bases at V and 7 bases at J, with 16 bases between the two ends. The CDR3 coding sequence is TGTGCCAGCAGCTCACCGGGACGGCGAGAGCAGTACTTC. This translates into CASSSPGRREQYF.